The 20 T cell receptor beta chains reported below all come from one sample, sequenced in a study of cytotoxic CD8 clonotypes in ibrutinib-treated CLL. Method: immunoSEQ multiplex PCR; TCRdb's copy keeps in-frame clones and lacks some. The data show roughly 150,000 clones, with more than 75% seen just once and around 2.1% held by the top ten. Sample: PBMCs, taken after 12 months of ibrutinib treatment. The receptors stem from a human donor with chronic lymphocytic leukemia.

In this sample, this clone turned up once. The rearrangement uses TRBV27 and TRBJ2-3; TRBD2 agrees at 8 bases. Per the germline V gene, CDR1 is MNHEY and CDR2 is SMNVEV (reference sequence). Trimming removed 8 bases from V and 2 bases from J; junction bases left unmatched: 12. CDR3 length: 16 amino acids. The CDR3 nucleotides read TGTGCCAGCTATCCTTGGGGGCGGGGGGTCACAGATACGCAGTATTTT. Residues: CASYPWGRGVTDTQYF.

The V call is TRBV15, the J call TRBJ2-7, with TRBD1 as a possible D gene (6 bases). Germline V CDR1 and CDR2: LNHNV, YYDKDF (reference sequence). The CDR3 has 15 residues. Trimming took 0 bases from V and 6 from J, leaving 15 bases between them. The DNA of the CDR3 is TGTGCCACCAGCAGAGAGGGGGCTTGGGGAATCGAGCAGTACTTC. Encoded protein: CATSREGAWGIEQYF.

The gene calls are TRBV5-1 and TRBJ2-3; D perhaps matches TRBD1 (5 bases). Germline assignment: CDR1 SGHRS and CDR2 YFSETQ. V was clipped by 0 bases and J by 11 bases, with 7 bases between them. The CDR3 runs 11 residues. In DNA form, the CDR3 reads TGCGCCAGCAGCTTGGGGGGCGGGCAGTATTTT. This translates into CASSLGGGQYF.

This clone has only a few counts. The chain uses TRBV5-6 and TRBJ1-3; no clear D. In germline, CDR1 is SGHDT, CDR2 YYEEEE. This CDR3 spans 15 amino acids. Trimming left V 1 base short and J 3 bases short, with 11 bases between. CDR3 sequence: CASSLFGVNGNTIYF. For the CDR3, the DNA is TGTGCCAGCAGCTTGTTCGGGGTGAATGGAAACACCATATATTTT.

V gene TRBV7-2 combines with J gene TRBJ1-5, with 8 nucleotides matching TRBD1. The CDR3 length is 15 residues. CDR1 and CDR2 from the germline V gene are SGHTA and FQGNSA. V was pared by 2 bases and J by 8 bases, with 8 bases of the junction left unmatched. As DNA, the CDR3 is TGTGCCAGCAGCTTACACCTAGGACAGGGTGAGCCCCAGCATTTT. This sequence encodes CASSLHLGQGEPQHF.

The chain combines TRBV28 with TRBJ2-2; D is unresolved. V was cut by 6 bases and J by 4 bases, with 3 bases left in between. Germline CDR1 is MDHEN and CDR2 is SYDVKM. CDR3 size: 11 residues. Here the CDR3 DNA reads TGTGCCAGCAGCACCACCGGGGAGCTGTTTTTT. This encodes CASSTTGELFF.

This clone was seen a handful of times. This sequence joins TRBV19 and TRBJ2-2; 7 nucleotides match TRBD2. Germline CDR1 reads LNHDA; CDR2 reads SQIVND (reference sequence). Trimming removed 4 bases from V and 1 base from J; junction bases left unmatched: 6. This CDR3 comprises 16 residues. DNA of the CDR3: TGTGCCAGTAGTACCCGGTCTAGCGGGAACACCGGGGAGCTGTTTTTT. It codes for CASSTRSSGNTGELFF. Based on the CDR3 plus reference TRBV19 and TRBJ2-2, the full variable domain is DGGITQSPKYLFRKEGQNVTLSCEQNLNHDAMYWYRQDPGQGLRLIYYSQIVNDFQKGDIAEGYSVSREKKESFPLTVTSAQKNPTAFYLCASSTRSSGNTGELFFGEGSRLTVL.

The chain combines TRBV5-1 with TRBJ2-5; 8 bases map to TRBD2. The germline gives CDR1 SGHRS, CDR2 YFSETQ. The CDR3 runs 16 residues. J gave up 5 bases and V 5 bases, and 14 bases lay outside the gene matches. For the CDR3, the DNA is TGCGCCAGCAGTCTATCGGTCGGACTAGCTGGGGAGACCCAGTACTTC. Its translation: CASSLSVGLAGETQYF.

The chain is built from TRBV28 and TRBJ2-5; no reliable D call. The CDR3 loop spans 11 amino acids. Per the germline V gene, CDR1 is MDHEN and CDR2 is SYDVKM. Trimming stripped 8 bases from V and 0 bases from J, with 4 bases between. The CDR3 DNA sequence: TGTGCCAGCTCAAACCAAGAGACCCAGTACTTC. This codes for CASSNQETQYF.

With regard to this clone: Other DNA sequences in the same sample also yield this CDR3. The chain carries TRBV7-9 and TRBJ2-5, with D possibly being TRBD2 (5 bases). This CDR3 comprises 15 residues. Trimming cost V 5 bases and J 2 bases, with 15 bases left between them. The germline gives CDR1 SEHNR, CDR2 FQNEAQ (reference sequence). For the CDR3, the DNA is TGTGCCAGCAGCCCCGGATCCGGACTGCAAGAGACCCAGTACTTC. Protein sequence: CASSPGSGLQETQYF.

This clone came up a few times. The CDR3 nucleotides are TGCGCCAGCCTAATTAGCGGGAGCGGGGAGACCCAGTACTTC. Its translation: CASLISGSGETQYF. The chain links TRBV4-3 to TRBJ2-5, with 9 bases aligning to TRBD2. The germline CDR1 and CDR2 sequences are LGHNA and YSLEER. With V trimmed by 8 bases and J by 5 bases, 9 bases remained unmatched. This CDR3 is built from 14 residues.

This clone was detected once. The chain combines TRBV4-3 with TRBJ2-7, with 14 nucleotides matching TRBD2. CDR3 size: 15 residues. V dropped 1 base and J dropped 6; count of bases not matched to a gene: 2. CDR1 LGHNA and CDR2 YSLEER come from the germline V gene. The CDR3 loop reads CASSQGLAGGTEQYF. The CDR3 DNA reads TGCGCCAGCAGCCAAGGACTAGCGGGGGGGACCGAGCAGTACTTC.

The chain joins TRBV7-2 to TRBJ2-5; 12 positions agree with TRBD2. Germline assignment: CDR1 SGHTA and CDR2 FQGNSA. V shed 2 bases and J 2 bases; nucleotides not matched to a gene: 3. CDR3 size: 16 residues. The CDR3 DNA reads TGTGCCAGCAGCTTATCTAGCGGGGGGGCTCAAGAGACCCAGTACTTC. It codes for CASSLSSGGAQETQYF.

V and J are TRBV14 and TRBJ2-4; the match to TRBD1 covers 8 bases. The CDR3 extends over 15 amino acids. Germline CDR1 reads SGHDN; CDR2 reads FVKESK. Germline trimming cut 4 bases from V and 7 bases from J; bases unmatched to any gene: 9. CDR3 protein: CASSRETGAGNIQYF. The CDR3 bases are TGTGCCAGCAGCCGAGAGACAGGGGCTGGCAACATTCAGTACTTC. The entire variable domain, with the rest obtained from reference TRBV14 and TRBJ2-4, is as follows: EAGVTQFPSHSVIEKGQTVTLRCDPISGHDNLYWYRRVMGKEIKFLLHFVKESKQDESGMPNNRFLAERTGGTYSTLKVQPAELEDSGVYFCASSRETGAGNIQYFGAGTRLSVL.

The gene calls are TRBV28 and TRBJ1-1; tentative D call: TRBD1 (5 bases). The germline gives CDR1 MDHEN, CDR2 SYDVKM. The CDR3 sequence is 13 residues long. Trimming took off 6 bases at V and 6 bases at J, with 14 bases between the two ends. Here the CDR3 DNA reads TGTGCCAGCAGCTGGTCAGGGAGGGCTGAAGCTTTCTTT. Its translation: CASSWSGRAEAFF.

The count of this clone is one. This chain uses TRBV28 with TRBJ1-5; the D is unclear. V shed 8 bases and J shed 3 bases, with 14 bases lying between them. The germline CDR1 and CDR2 sequences are MDHEN and SYDVKM. This CDR3 comprises 14 residues. For the CDR3, the DNA is TGTGCCAGCCTCTCCATGAAACTCAATCAGCCCCAGCATTTT. It specifies CASLSMKLNQPQHF. Complete variable domain (other parts from reference TRBV28 and TRBJ1-5): DVKVTQSSRYLVKRTGEKVFLECVQDMDHENMFWYRQDPGLGLRLIYFSYDVKMKEKGDIPEGYSVSREKKERFSLILESASTNQTSMYLCASLSMKLNQPQHFGDGTRLSIL.

The chain is built from TRBV7-6 and TRBJ2-5; D is unresolved. CDR1 and CDR2 from the germline V gene are SGHVS and FNYEAQ. The CDR3 runs 16 residues. The V and J ends lost 3 bases and 2 bases respectively, with 16 bases between them. CDR3 DNA: TGTGCCAGCAGCTTTAGGAGTTGGGAAACACAAGAGACCCAGTACTTC. It is translated as CASSFRSWETQETQYF. Complete variable domain (other parts from reference TRBV7-6 and TRBJ2-5): GAGVSQSPRYKVTKRGQDVALRCDPISGHVSLYWYRQALGQGPEFLTYFNYEAQQDKSGLPNDRFSAERPEGSISTLTIQRTEQRDSAMYRCASSFRSWETQETQYFGPGTRLLVL.

In its sample, this clone was seen a few times. The DNA of the CDR3 is TGTGCCACCAGCAGAGATCTTAGGACTGAAGCTTTCTTT. Amino acid sequence: CATSRDLRTEAFF. V is TRBV15 and J is TRBJ1-1; D gene ambiguous. CDR3 size: 13 residues. Trimming left V 0 bases short and J 5 bases short, with 7 bases between. Germline V lookup: CDR1 LNHNV, CDR2 YYDKDF (reference sequence).

CDR3 coding DNA: TGTGCCAGCAGCGATCTAAATGCCATTCAAGCTTTCTTT. It specifies CASSDLNAIQAFF. V and J are TRBV2 and TRBJ1-1; D not resolved. The ends were cut back, 6 bases at V and 9 bases at J, with 17 bases in the middle. Germline CDR1 and CDR2: SNHLY and FYNNEI. The CDR3 has 13 amino acids.

The rearrangement joins TRBV6-5 to TRBJ1-2; D not certain. CDR3 length: 14 residues. Germline lookup yields CDR1 MNHEY and CDR2 SVGAGI. V was trimmed by 6 bases and J by 6 bases, leaving 17 bases between them. CDR3 in DNA: TGTGCCAGCAGGCCCGGCGGGCGCCGGGATGGCTACACCTTC. It is translated as CASRPGGRRDGYTF.